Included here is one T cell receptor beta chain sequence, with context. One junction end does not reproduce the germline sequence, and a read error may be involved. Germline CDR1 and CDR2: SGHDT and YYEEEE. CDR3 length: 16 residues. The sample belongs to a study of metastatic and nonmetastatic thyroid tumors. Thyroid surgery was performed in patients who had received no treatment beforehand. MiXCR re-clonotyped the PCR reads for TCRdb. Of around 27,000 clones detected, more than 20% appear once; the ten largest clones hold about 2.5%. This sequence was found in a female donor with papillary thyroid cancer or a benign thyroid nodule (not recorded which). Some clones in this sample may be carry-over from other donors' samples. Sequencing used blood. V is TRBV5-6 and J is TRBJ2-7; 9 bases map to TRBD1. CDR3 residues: CASSLVGTGLCYEQYF. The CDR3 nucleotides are TGTGCCAGCAGCTTGGTTGGGACAGGGCTTTGCTACGAGCAGTACTTT. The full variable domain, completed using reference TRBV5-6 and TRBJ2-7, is DAGVTQSPTHLIKTRGQQVTLRCSPKSGHDTVSWYQQALGQGPQFIFQYYEEEERQRGNFPDRFSGHQFPNYSSELNVNALLLGDSALYLCASSLVGTGLCYEQYFGPGTRLTVT.